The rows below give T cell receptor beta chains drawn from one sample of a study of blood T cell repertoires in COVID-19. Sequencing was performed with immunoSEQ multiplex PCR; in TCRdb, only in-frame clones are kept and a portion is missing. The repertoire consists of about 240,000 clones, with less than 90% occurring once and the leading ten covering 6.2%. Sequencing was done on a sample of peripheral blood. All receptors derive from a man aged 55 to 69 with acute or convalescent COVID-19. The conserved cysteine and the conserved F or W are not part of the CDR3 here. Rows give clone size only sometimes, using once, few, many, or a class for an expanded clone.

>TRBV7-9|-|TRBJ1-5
ASSFQGNQPQH
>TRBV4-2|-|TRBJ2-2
ASSPTGQGNTGELF
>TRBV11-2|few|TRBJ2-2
ASSRRQTGAGELF
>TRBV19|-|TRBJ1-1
ASGGQTNTEAF
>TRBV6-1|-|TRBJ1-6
ASSEDRGRVSPLH
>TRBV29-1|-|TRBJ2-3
SVGGGGAGTDTQY
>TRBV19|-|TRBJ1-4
ASTGGGTTNEKLF
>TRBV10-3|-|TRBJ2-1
AINPGLAGVNNEQF
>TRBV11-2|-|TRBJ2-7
ASSLGRGSSYEQY
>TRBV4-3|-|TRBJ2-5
ASSQEIRETQY
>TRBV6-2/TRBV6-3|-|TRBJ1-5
ASSNPGTGNQPQH
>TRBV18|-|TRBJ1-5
ASSPRGRDNQPQH
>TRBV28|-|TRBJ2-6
ASLGRLWRDSGGANVLT
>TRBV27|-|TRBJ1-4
ASSLSTPRGGSTNEKLF
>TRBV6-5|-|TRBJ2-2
ASSQRGSGELF
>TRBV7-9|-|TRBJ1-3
ASSSTGDAGNTIY
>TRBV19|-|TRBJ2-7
ASRNQGQGFHEQY
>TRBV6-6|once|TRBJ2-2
ASSYGSDRGNGELF
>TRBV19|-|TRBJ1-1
ASKGSGTEAF
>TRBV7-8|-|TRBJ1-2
ASSLAGLNYGYT
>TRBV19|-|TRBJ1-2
ASSLTGVDYGYT
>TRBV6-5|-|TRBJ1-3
ASERWGNTIY
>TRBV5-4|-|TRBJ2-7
ASSLAISSGTGEQY
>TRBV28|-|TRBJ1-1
ASSSTWGHLF
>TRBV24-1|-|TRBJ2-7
ATSDSGTGYEQY
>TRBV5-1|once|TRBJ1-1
ASSEGTGLGTEAF
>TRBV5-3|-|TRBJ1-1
ARSPMDRALNTEAF
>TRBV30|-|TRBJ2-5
AWSVGGREQETQY
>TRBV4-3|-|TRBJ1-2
ASSRDREGYGYT
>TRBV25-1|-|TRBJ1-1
ASSAGGKTEAF
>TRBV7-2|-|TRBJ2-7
ASSRTGGGYEQY
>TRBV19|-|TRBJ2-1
ASSIGGLAGGNEQF
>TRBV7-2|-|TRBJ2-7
ASTVTTSGRGVYEQY
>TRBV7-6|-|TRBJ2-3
ASSLASGLVADTQY
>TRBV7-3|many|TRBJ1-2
ASSLGSTDGYT
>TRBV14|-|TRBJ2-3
ASSQGWTGRFGTDTQY
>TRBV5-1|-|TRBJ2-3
ASSLGPGGTDTQY
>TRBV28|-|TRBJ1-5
ASTPSRGIPGGQPQH
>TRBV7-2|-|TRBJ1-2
ASRIYRDRDYTDYGYT
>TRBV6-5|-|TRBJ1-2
ASSYSSGEGYGYT
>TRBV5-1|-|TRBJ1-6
ASSLDGRGGSPLH
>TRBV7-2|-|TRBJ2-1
ASSLDATGPPYNEQF
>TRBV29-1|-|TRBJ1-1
SAAGGPNTEAF
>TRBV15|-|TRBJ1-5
ATSRDTGDQPQH
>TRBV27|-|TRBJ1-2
ASSSPGHSYGYT